The 14 T cell receptor beta chains presented below share a single source sample, sequenced in a study of T cell repertoires in cytomegalovirus infection. TCRdb used MiXCR to reprocess the reads, holding one entry per CDR3 protein. The table shows hundreds of thousands of distinct CDR3 sequences, with roughly 30% occurring only once. Sequencing used PBMCs. These receptors came from a human donor in good health (CMV status not recorded). Some clones in this sample may be carry-over from other donors' samples.

This clonotype appeared a few times. The chain employs TRBV15 and TRBJ2-3, with D uncertain. V lost 3 bases and J 6 bases, leaving 13 bases between the germline ends. This CDR3 comprises 14 residues. The V gene's germline CDR1 is LNHNV and CDR2 YYDKDF (reference sequence). CDR3 in DNA: TGTGCCACCAGCAGCCCACAACTTCGGGATACGCAGTATTTT. This gives the protein CATSSPQLRDTQYF.

This clonotype was detected a few times. This chain connects TRBV7-9 to TRBJ1-1, with D possibly matching TRBD1 (6 bases). Germline V gene data show CDR1 as SEHNR and CDR2 as FQNEAQ (reference sequence). The CDR3 is 14 residues long. Trimming took off 6 bases at V and 4 bases at J, with 15 bases between the two ends. The CDR3 DNA is TGTGCCAGCAGAAACACTGGACAGAGCACTGAAGCTTTCTTT. This gives the protein CASRNTGQSTEAFF.

CDR3 nucleotide sequence: TGTGCCAGCAGTTTGATTTTCGGGACGAACACTGAAGCTTTCTTT. Translated: CASSLIFGTNTEAFF. The rearrangement uses TRBV6-6 and TRBJ1-1; D may be TRBD1 (5 bases). Germline CDR1 reads MNHNY; CDR2 reads SVGAGI (reference sequence). The CDR3 loop spans 15 amino acids. V was clipped by 4 bases and J by 1 base, with 13 bases between them.

This chain links TRBV20-1 with TRBJ2-7; D uncertain. Deletions cut 5 bases from V and 2 bases from J, with 10 bases between. CDR3 length equals 12 residues. Germline lookup yields CDR1 DFQATT and CDR2 SNEGSKA (reference sequence). This CDR3 reads CSARSGPYEQYF. The CDR3 DNA is TGCAGTGCTCGATCCGGACCCTACGAGCAGTACTTC.

The chain links TRBV2 to TRBJ1-2; D might be TRBD1 (5 bases). Trimming pared 5 bases from V and 8 bases from J, leaving 15 bases between. The CDR3 runs to 13 residues. Per the germline V gene, CDR1 is SNHLY and CDR2 is FYNNEI. The CDR3 nucleotides are TGTGCCAGCAGTCGAACAGGCGTTGAGGGCTACACCTTC. Its protein product is CASSRTGVEGYTF.

This clonotype was seen many times. The chain links TRBV7-9 to TRBJ1-2; D may be TRBD1 (5 bases). This CDR3 is built from 13 residues. In germline, CDR1 is SEHNR, CDR2 FQNEAQ (reference sequence). V shed 6 bases and J shed 4 bases, with 12 bases lying between them. CDR3 protein: CASSSDRFYGYTF. DNA for the CDR3: TGTGCCAGCAGTTCCGACAGATTCTATGGCTACACCTTC. The whole variable domain, remainder taken from reference TRBV7-9 and TRBJ1-2, is DTGVSQNPRHKITKRGQNVTFRCDPISEHNRLYWYRQTLGQGPEFLTYFQNEAQLEKSRLLSDRFSAERPKGSFSTLEIQRTEQGDSAMYLCASSSDRFYGYTFGSGTRLTVV.

This clonotype appeared a few times. This sequence joins TRBV20-1 and TRBJ2-7; 8 bases fit TRBD1. The CDR3 spans 17 residues. J lost 5 bases, V lost 0 bases, and 15 bases had no gene match. Germline assignment: CDR1 DFQATT and CDR2 SNEGSKA (reference sequence). As DNA, the CDR3 is TGCAGTGCTAGAGACATCAACGAGGGACAGGTAAAGCACGAGCAGTACTTC. This gives the protein CSARDINEGQVKHEQYF.

This clonotype has a count of ten or more. The chain couples TRBV12-3 or TRBV12-4 to TRBJ2-3; possibly TRBD2 for D (6 bases). The CDR3 is made up of 14 amino acids. Between the trimmed V and J ends, which lost 1 base and 5 bases, there was a span of 10 bases. CDR3: CASSLGGVGDTQYF. DNA for the CDR3: TGTGCCAGCAGTTTAGGCGGGGTTGGAGATACGCAGTATTTT.

This chain links TRBV6-6 with TRBJ1-4; D uncertain. The CDR3 has 15 residues. Germline V lookup: CDR1 MNHNY, CDR2 SVGAGI (reference sequence). Trimming took 9 bases from V and 3 from J, leaving 17 bases between them. CDR3 sequence reads: CARSPHPRANEKLFF. Written as DNA, the CDR3 is TGTGCCAGAAGCCCCCATCCCAGAGCTAATGAAAAACTGTTTTTT.

J is TRBJ2-3 and V is TRBV4-2; D is unclear. V was trimmed by 0 bases and J by 10 bases, leaving 20 bases between them. The germline V gene encodes CDR1 LGHNA and CDR2 YNFKEQ. The CDR3 spans 16 residues. The CDR3 nucleotides read TGTGCCAGCAGCCAAGATGGAGTACCCGGCACGATCGCGCAGTATTTT. Protein product: CASSQDGVPGTIAQYF.

The chain has TRBV11-2 and TRBJ1-1; 7 bases match TRBD1. V gave up 10 bases and J gave up 0 bases; unmatched junction bases: 5. The CDR3 has 13 residues. Germline V lookup: CDR1 SGHAT, CDR2 FQNNGV. Here the CDR3 DNA reads TGTGCCACTCACGACAGGGTGAACACTGAAGCTTTCTTT. Its translation: CATHDRVNTEAFF.

The chain has TRBV3-1 and TRBJ1-4, with D hard to call. CDR3 length: 17 amino acids. V gave up 2 bases and J gave up 7 bases, with 20 bases separating them. The germline gives CDR1 LGHDT, CDR2 YNNKEL (reference sequence). In DNA form, the CDR3 reads TGTGCCAGCAGCCAATCCGCTTTCATCGAGTTGAGTGAAAAACTGTTTTTT. Its translation: CASSQSAFIELSEKLFF.

This clonotype was found many times. The gene calls are TRBV7-2 and TRBJ2-1; D is possibly TRBD1 (5 bases). Germline V CDR1 and CDR2: SGHTA, FQGNSA. The CDR3 is made up of 17 amino acids. The V end was cut by 1 base, the J end by 1 base, with 14 bases between. CDR3 coding DNA: TGTGCCAGCAGCTTAGGAGGAACAGGTTGGTCCTACAATGAGCAGTTCTTC. It translates to CASSLGGTGWSYNEQFF.

The V and J genes are TRBV20-1 and TRBJ2-4; the match to TRBD2 covers 12 bases. With V trimmed by 0 bases and J by 2 bases, 11 bases remained unmatched. Germline lookup yields CDR1 DFQATT and CDR2 SNEGSKA (reference sequence). The CDR3 consists of 19 residues. DNA of the CDR3: TGCAGTGCTAGAGATCCCCTAGCGGGGGGGCCTGGTTCCAAAAACATTCAGTACTTC. It yields the protein CSARDPLAGGPGSKNIQYF.